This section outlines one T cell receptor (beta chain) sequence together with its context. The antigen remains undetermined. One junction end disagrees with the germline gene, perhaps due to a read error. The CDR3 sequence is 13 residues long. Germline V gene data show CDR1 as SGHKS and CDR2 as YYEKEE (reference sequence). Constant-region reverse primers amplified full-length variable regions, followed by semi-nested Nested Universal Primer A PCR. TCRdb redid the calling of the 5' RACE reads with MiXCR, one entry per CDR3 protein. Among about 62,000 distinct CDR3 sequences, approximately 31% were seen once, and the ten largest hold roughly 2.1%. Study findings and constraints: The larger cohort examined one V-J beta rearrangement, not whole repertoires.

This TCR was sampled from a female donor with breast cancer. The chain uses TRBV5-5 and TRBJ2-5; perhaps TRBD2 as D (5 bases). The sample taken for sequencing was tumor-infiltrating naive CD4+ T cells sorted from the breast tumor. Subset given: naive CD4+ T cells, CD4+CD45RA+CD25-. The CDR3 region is CACSLEVVEPQYF. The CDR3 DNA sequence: TGTGCCTGCAGCTTGGAGGTTGTGGAGCCCCAGTACTTC.